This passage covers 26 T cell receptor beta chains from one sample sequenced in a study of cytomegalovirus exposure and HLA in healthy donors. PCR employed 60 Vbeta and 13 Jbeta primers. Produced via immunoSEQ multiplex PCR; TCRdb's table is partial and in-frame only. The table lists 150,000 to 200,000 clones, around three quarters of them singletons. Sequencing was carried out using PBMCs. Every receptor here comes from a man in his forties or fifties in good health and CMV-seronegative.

The CDR3 spells CASSRDGGVTPLHF. In DNA, the CDR3 is TGTGCCAGCAGCAGGGACGGGGGAGTAACACCCCTCCACTTT. This rearrangement joins TRBV9 to TRBJ1-6; the D gene is possibly TRBD1 (5 bases). The CDR3 is 14 amino acids. V shed 4 bases and J shed 11 bases, with 16 bases lying between them. The germline CDR1 and CDR2 sequences are SGDLS and YYNGEE.

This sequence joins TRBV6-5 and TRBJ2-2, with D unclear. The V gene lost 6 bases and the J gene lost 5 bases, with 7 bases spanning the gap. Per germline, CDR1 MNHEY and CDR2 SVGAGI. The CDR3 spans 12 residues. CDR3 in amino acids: CASRKTTGELFF. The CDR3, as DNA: TGTGCCAGCAGAAAAACAACCGGGGAGCTGTTTTTT.

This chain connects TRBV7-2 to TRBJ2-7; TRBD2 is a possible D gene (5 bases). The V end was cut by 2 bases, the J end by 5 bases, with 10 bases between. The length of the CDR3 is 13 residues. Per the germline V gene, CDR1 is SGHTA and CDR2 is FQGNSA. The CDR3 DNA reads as TGTGCCAGCAGCTTATCGGCAGCGGACGAGCAGTACTTC. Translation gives CASSLSAADEQYF.

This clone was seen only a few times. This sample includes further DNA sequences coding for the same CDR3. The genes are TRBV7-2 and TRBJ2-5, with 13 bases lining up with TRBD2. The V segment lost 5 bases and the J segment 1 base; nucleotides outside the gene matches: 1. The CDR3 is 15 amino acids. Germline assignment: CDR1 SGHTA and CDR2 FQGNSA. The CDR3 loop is CASSGTSGVQETQYF. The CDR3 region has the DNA TGTGCCAGCAGCGGGACTAGCGGGGTCCAAGAGACCCAGTACTTC.

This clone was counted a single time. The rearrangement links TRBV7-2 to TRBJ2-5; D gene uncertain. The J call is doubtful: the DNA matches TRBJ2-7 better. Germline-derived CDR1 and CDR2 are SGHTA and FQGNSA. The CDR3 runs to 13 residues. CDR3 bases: TGTGCCAGCACCAAGCCCCCCTTCCACGAGCAGTACTTC. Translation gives CASTKPPFHEQYF.

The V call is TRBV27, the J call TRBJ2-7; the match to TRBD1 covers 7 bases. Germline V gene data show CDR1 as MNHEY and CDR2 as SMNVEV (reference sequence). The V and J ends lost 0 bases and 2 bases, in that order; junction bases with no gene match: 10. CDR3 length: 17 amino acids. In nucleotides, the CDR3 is TGTGCCAGCAGTTTATCCGTAGGGGGCAGGGGGACCTACGAGCAGTACTTC. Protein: CASSLSVGGRGTYEQYF.

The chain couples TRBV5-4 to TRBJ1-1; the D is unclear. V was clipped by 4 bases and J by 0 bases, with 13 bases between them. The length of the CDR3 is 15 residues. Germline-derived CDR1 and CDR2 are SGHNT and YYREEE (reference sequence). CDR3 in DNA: TGTGCCAGCAGCCCGCGGGCATCGATGAACACTGAAGCTTTCTTT. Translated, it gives CASSPRASMNTEAFF.

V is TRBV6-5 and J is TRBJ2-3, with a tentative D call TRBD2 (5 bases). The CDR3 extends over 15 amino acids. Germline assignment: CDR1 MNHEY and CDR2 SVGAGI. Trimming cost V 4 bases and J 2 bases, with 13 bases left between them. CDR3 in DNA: TGTGCCAGCAGTTCGGCGGGTAAACTCACAGATACGCAGTATTTT. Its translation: CASSSAGKLTDTQYF.

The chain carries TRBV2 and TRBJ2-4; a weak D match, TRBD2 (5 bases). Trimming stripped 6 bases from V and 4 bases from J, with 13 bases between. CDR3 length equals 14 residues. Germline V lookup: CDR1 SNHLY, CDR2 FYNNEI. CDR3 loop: CASRFRTGKNIQYF. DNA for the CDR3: TGTGCCAGCAGGTTTAGGACGGGGAAAAACATTCAGTACTTC.

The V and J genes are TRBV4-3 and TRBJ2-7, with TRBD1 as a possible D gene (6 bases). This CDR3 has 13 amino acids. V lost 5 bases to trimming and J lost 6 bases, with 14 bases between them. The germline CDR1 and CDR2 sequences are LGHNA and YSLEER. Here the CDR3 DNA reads TGCGCCAGCAGCGCGGGTACAGGGCTCGAGCAGTACTTC. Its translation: CASSAGTGLEQYF.

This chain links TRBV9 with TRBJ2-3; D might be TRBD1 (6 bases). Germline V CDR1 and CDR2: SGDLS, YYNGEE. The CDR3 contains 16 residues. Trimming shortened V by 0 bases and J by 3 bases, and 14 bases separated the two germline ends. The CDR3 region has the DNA TGTGCCAGCAGCGTAGGGGGCAAGGGGGTTACAGATACGCAGTATTTT. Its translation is CASSVGGKGVTDTQYF. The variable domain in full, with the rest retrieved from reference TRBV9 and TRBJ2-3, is DSGVTQTPKHLITATGQRVTLRCSPRSGDLSVYWYQQSLDQGLQFLIQYYNGEERAKGNILERFSAQQFPDLHSELNLSSLELGDSALYFCASSVGGKGVTDTQYFGPGTRLTVL.

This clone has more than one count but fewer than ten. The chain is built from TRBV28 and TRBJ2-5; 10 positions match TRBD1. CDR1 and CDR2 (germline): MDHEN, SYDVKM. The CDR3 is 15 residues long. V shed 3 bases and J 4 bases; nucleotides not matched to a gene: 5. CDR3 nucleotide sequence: TGTGCCAGCAGTTTTTCGGGACAGGGGACAGAGACCCAGTACTTC. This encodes CASSFSGQGTETQYF.

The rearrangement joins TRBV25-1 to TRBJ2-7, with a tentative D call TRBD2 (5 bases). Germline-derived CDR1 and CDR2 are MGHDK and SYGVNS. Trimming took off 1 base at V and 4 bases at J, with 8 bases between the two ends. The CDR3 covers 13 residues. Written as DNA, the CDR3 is TGTGCCAGCAGTGAATTTGGGGAGTACGAGCAGTACTTC. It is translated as CASSEFGEYEQYF.

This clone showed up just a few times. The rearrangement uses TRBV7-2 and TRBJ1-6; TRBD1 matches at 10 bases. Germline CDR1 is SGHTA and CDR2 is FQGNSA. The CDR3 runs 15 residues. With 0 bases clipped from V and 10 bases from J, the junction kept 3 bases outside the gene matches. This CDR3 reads CASSLAPGQGSPLHF. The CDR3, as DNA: TGTGCCAGCAGCTTAGCCCCGGGACAGGGGTCACCCCTCCACTTT.

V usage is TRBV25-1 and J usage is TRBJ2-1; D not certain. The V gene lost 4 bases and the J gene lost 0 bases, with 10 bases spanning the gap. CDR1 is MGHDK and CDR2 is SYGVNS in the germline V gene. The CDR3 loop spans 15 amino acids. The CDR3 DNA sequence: TGTGCCAGCAGTGGCCTCCCTAGCTCCTACAATGAGCAGTTCTTC. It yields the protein CASSGLPSSYNEQFF.

CDR3 coding DNA: TGCGCCAGCAGCTTGGGGGGCAGCTCTTCCTACGAGCAGTACTTC. Translated: CASSLGGSSSYEQYF. The chain couples TRBV5-1 to TRBJ2-7; the D gene is possibly TRBD1 (5 bases). The CDR3 totals 15 residues. V was shortened by 0 bases and J by 1 base, with 11 bases between the two germline ends. The germline V gene has CDR1 SGHRS and CDR2 YFSETQ.

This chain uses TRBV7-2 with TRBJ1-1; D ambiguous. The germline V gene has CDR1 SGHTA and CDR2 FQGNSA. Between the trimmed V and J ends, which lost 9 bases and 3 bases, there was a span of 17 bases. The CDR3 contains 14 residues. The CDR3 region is CASFLSRTDTEAFF. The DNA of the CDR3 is TGTGCCAGTTTCTTATCCCGTACGGACACTGAAGCTTTCTTT.

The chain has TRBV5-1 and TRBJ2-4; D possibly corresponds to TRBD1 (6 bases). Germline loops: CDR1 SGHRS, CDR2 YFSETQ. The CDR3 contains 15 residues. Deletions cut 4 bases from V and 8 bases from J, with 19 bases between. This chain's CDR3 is CASSPPVPGVDIQYF. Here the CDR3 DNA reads TGCGCCAGCAGCCCGCCCGTCCCAGGGGTGGACATTCAGTACTTC.

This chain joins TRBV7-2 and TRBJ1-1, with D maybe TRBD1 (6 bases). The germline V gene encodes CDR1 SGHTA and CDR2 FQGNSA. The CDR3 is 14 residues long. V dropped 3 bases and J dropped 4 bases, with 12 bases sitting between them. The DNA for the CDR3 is TGTGCCAGCAGCTTCACAGGGTACGGCACTGAAGCTTTCTTT. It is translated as CASSFTGYGTEAFF.

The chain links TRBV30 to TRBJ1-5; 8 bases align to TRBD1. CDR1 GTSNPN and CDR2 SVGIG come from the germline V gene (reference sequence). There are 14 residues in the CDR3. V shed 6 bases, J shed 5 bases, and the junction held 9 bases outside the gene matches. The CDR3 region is CACAPGQAYQPQHF. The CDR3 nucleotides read TGTGCCTGCGCACCGGGACAGGCGTATCAGCCCCAGCATTTT.

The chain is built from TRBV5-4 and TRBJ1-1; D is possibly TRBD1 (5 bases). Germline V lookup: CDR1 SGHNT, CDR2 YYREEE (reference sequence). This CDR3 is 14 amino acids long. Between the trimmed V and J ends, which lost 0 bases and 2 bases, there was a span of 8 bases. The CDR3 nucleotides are TGTGCCAGCAGCTTGGATACAGGTAACACTGAAGCTTTCTTT. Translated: CASSLDTGNTEAFF. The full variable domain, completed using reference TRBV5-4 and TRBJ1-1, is ETGVTQSPTHLIKTRGQQVTLRCSSQSGHNTVSWYQQALGQGPQFIFQYYREEENGRGNFPPRFSGLQFPNYSSELNVNALELDDSALYLCASSLDTGNTEAFFGQGTRLTVV.

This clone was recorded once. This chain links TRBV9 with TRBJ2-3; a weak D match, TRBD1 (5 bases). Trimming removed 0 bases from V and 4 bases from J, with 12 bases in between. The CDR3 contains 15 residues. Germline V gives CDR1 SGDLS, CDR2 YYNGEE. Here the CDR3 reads CASSVGPRDPDTQYF. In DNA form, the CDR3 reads TGTGCCAGCAGCGTAGGTCCCAGGGATCCAGATACGCAGTATTTT.

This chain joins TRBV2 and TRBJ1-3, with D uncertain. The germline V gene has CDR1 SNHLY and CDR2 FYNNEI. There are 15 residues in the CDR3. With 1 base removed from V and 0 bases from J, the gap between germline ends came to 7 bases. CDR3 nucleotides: TGTGCCAGCAGTGAAGGGCGGAGCTCTGGAAACACCATATATTTT. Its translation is CASSEGRSSGNTIYF.

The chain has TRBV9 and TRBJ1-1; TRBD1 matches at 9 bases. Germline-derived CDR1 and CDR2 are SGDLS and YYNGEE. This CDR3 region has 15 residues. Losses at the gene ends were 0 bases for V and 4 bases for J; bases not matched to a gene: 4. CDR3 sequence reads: CASSVDGTGTTEAFF. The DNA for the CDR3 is TGTGCCAGCAGCGTAGATGGGACAGGGACCACTGAAGCTTTCTTT.

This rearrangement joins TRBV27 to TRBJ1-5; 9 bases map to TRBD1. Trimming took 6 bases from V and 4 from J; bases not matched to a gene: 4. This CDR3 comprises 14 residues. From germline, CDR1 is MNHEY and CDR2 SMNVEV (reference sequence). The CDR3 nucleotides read TGTGCCAGCAGCTCGACAGGGGGGAATCAGCCCCAGCATTTT. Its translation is CASSSTGGNQPQHF.

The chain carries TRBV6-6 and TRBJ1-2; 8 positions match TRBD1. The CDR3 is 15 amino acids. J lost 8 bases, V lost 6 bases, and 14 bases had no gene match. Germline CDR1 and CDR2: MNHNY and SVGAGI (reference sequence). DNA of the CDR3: TGTGCCAGCAGCCAAACCGCAGGGGGCGGTATCGGCTACACCTTC. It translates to CASSQTAGGGIGYTF.